This paragraph covers one T cell receptor (beta chain) sequence. Its target is unknown. Trimming shortened V by 5 bases and J by 2 bases, and 16 bases separated the two germline ends. CDR1 is MDHEN, CDR2 SYDVKM, per germline. The CDR3 contains 16 residues. The data belong to a study of OX40 agonist ivuxolimab in advanced cancers. Study observations and caveats: Certain nonresponders likewise exhibited a low normalized T-cell clonal expansion.

Assay used: immunoSEQ multiplex PCR; TCRdb lists only in-frame clones, some missing. The sample includes some 100,000 clones, roughly nine tenths of them seen just once. V and J are TRBV28 and TRBJ1-3; possibly TRBD1 for D (5 bases). The source material was CD4+ or CD8+ T cells sorted from blood, sampled in a trial of the OX40 agonist ivuxolimab. The TCR comes from an adult with an advanced solid tumor such as melanoma, head and neck, liver or kidney cancer. This chain's CDR3 is CASSTAGASPGNTIYF. CDR3 nucleotides: TGTGCCAGCAGTACAGCCGGGGCATCTCCTGGAAACACCATATATTTT.